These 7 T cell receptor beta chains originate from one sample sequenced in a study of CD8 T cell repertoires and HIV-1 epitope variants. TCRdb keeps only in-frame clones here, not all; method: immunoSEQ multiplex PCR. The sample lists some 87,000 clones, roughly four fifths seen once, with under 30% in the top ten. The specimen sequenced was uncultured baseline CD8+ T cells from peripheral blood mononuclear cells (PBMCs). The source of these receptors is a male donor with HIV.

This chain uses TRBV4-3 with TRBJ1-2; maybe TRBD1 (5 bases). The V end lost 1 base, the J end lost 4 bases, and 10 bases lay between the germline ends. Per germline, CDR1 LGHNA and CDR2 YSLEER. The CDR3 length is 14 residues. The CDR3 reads CASSQGRGLYGYTF. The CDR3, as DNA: TGCGCCAGCAGCCAAGGGAGGGGACTCTATGGCTACACCTTC.

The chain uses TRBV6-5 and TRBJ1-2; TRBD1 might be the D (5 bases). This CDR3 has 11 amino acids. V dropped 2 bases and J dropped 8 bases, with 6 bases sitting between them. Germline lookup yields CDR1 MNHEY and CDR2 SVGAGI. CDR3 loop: CASSYPGGYTF. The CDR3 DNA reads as TGTGCCAGCAGTTACCCAGGGGGCTACACCTTC.

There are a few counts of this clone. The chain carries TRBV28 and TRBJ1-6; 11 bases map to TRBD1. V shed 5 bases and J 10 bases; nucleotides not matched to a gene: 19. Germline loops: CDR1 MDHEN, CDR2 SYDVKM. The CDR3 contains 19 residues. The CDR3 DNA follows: TGTGCCAGCAGTCTTACCATCATAGGACAGGGGGCCTCAGGGTCACCCCTCCACTTT. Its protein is CASSLTIIGQGASGSPLHF. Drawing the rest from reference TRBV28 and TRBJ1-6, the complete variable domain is DVKVTQSSRYLVKRTGEKVFLECVQDMDHENMFWYRQDPGLGLRLIYFSYDVKMKEKGDIPEGYSVSREKKERFSLILESASTNQTSMYLCASSLTIIGQGASGSPLHFGNGTRLTVT.

In nucleotides, the CDR3 is TGTGCCAGCAGCTGGGGACAGCAAGAGACCCAGTACTTC. Protein: CASSWGQQETQYF. The chain uses TRBV7-6 and TRBJ2-5, with 7 nucleotides matching TRBD1. CDR3 length: 13 amino acids. V shed 4 bases, J shed 2 bases, and the junction held 1 base outside the gene matches. CDR1 is SGHVS and CDR2 is FNYEAQ in the germline V gene.

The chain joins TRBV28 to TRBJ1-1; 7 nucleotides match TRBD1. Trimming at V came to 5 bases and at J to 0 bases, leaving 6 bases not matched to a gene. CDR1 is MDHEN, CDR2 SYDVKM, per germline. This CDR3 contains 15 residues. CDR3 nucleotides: TGTGCCAGCAGTCGCCCCGGGACAGTGAACACTGAAGCTTTCTTT. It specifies CASSRPGTVNTEAFF.

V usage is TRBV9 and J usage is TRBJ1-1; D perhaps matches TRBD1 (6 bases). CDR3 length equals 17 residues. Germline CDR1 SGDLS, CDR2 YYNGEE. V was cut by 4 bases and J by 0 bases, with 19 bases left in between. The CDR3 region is CASSPLGQPLMNTEAFF. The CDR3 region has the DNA TGTGCCAGCAGCCCCCTAGGACAGCCACTTATGAACACTGAAGCTTTCTTT.

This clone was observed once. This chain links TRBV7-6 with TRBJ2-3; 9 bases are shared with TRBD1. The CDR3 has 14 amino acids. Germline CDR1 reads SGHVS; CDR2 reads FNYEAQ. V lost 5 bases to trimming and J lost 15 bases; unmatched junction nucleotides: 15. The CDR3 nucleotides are TGTGCCAGCAGCGGGCGGCTGGGACAGGGACTTAGTTATTTT. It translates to CASSGRLGQGLSYF. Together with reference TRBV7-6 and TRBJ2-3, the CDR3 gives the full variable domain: GAGVSQSPRYKVTKRGQDVALRCDPISGHVSLYWYRQALGQGPEFLTYFNYEAQQDKSGLPNDRFSAERPEGSISTLTIQRTEQRDSAMYRCASSGRLGQGLSYFGPGTRLTVL.